These 24 T cell receptor beta chains originate from one sample sequenced in a study of T cell repertoires in cytomegalovirus infection. These receptors lack a known antigen. TCRdb itself ran the reads through MiXCR, one entry per CDR3 protein. Here the sample spans approximately 1,000,000 distinct CDR3 sequences, about 33% being singletons. The material was cultured CD8+ T cells from PBMCs, obtained from culture after CMV antigen stimulation. The receptors derive from a human donor in good health (CMV status not recorded). Some clones in this sample may be carry-over from other donors' samples.

This clonotype was picked up many times. The chain has TRBV6-5 and TRBJ2-5; 9 positions agree with TRBD1. The CDR3 runs to 15 residues. Trimming removed 5 bases from V and 2 bases from J; junction bases left unmatched: 6. Per germline, CDR1 MNHEY and CDR2 SVGAGI. The CDR3 spells CASSGGTGWQETQYF. The DNA of the CDR3 is TGTGCCAGCAGTGGAGGGACAGGGTGGCAAGAGACCCAGTACTTC.

This clonotype has a handful of counts. This chain joins TRBV19 and TRBJ1-5, with 8 bases identical to TRBD1. V shed 3 bases and J 3 bases; nucleotides not matched to a gene: 4. The CDR3 contains 15 residues. Germline assignment: CDR1 LNHDA and CDR2 SQIVND (reference sequence). The CDR3 DNA reads TGTGCCAGTAGTATTATGGACAGGGCCAATCAGCCCCAGCATTTT. This sequence encodes CASSIMDRANQPQHF.

The V call is TRBV6-6, the J call TRBJ2-3, with D perhaps matching TRBD2 (5 bases). Between the trimmed V and J ends, which lost 8 bases and 3 bases, there was a span of 12 bases. The CDR3 loop spans 13 amino acids. Germline CDR1 is MNHNY and CDR2 is SVGAGI (reference sequence). CDR3 protein: CASPGKRTDTQYF. CDR3 nucleotide sequence: TGTGCCAGCCCTGGGAAGCGGACAGATACGCAGTATTTT.

The chain combines TRBV12-5 with TRBJ2-1, with D possibly being TRBD1 or TRBD2 (5 bases each). Germline CDR1 LGHNT, CDR2 FRNRAP. V lost 6 bases, J lost 0 bases, and 15 bases lay in between. The CDR3 extends over 16 amino acids. The CDR3 bases are TGTGCTAGTGGCTTCGGGACCGACCGCTCCTACAATGAGCAGTTCTTC. Translating gives CASGFGTDRSYNEQFF.

This clonotype was found a few times. DNA of the CDR3: TGTGCCAGCAGTTACTCGAACATGGCTAGCGGGGGGGCGAGCTCCTACAATGAGCAGTTCTTC. Encoded protein: CASSYSNMASGGASSYNEQFF. The rearrangement uses TRBV6-6 and TRBJ2-1, with 12 bases lining up with TRBD2. The CDR3 runs to 21 residues. The V gene's germline CDR1 is MNHNY and CDR2 SVGAGI (reference sequence). The V and J ends lost 0 bases and 0 bases, in that order; junction bases with no gene match: 12.

This clonotype occurred a few times. This sequence joins TRBV2 and TRBJ1-5; D is ambiguous. Germline V gene data show CDR1 as SNHLY and CDR2 as FYNNEI. The CDR3 is made up of 15 amino acids. The ends were cut back, 3 bases at V and 0 bases at J, with 9 bases in the middle. The CDR3 protein is CASSDIGVSNQPQHF. The CDR3 bases are TGTGCCAGCAGTGATATAGGTGTTAGCAATCAGCCCCAGCATTTT.

The chain has TRBV9 and TRBJ1-1, with D maybe TRBD1 (5 bases). V dropped 0 bases and J dropped 2 bases, with 11 bases sitting between them. Per germline, CDR1 SGDLS and CDR2 YYNGEE. The CDR3 consists of 15 residues. CDR3 sequence (DNA): TGTGCCAGCAGCGTAGATGGGACGAGAAACACTGAAGCTTTCTTT. It encodes CASSVDGTRNTEAFF.

This clonotype was observed a handful of times. This chain links TRBV4-1 with TRBJ2-4; the match to TRBD1 covers 7 bases. Trimming removed 4 bases from V and 0 bases from J; junction bases left unmatched: 15. Germline CDR1 and CDR2: MGHRA and YSYEKL. This CDR3 has 19 residues. CDR3 amino acids: CASSLPRRGQHLAKNIQYF. DNA of the CDR3: TGCGCCAGCAGCCTTCCAAGACGGGGACAGCATTTAGCCAAAAACATTCAGTACTTC.

This clonotype showed up just a few times. The V gene is TRBV12-3 or TRBV12-4, the J gene TRBJ2-1; possibly TRBD1 or TRBD2 for D (5 bases each). The CDR3 has 12 residues. Trimming took 3 bases from V and 7 from J, leaving 7 bases between them. The CDR3 here is CASSFWGNEQFF. Written as DNA, the CDR3 is TGTGCCAGCAGTTTCTGGGGGAATGAGCAGTTCTTC.

This clonotype was detected ten times or more. The J gene is TRBJ2-5, the V gene TRBV12-3 or TRBV12-4; D remains unclear. The germline V and J ends were trimmed by 3 bases and 1 base, with 6 bases remaining between them. The CDR3 runs to 13 residues. In DNA, the CDR3 is TGTGCCAGCAGTTTTCAGTTCCAAGAGACCCAGTACTTC. Encoded protein: CASSFQFQETQYF.

This clonotype occurred a few times. V is TRBV10-2 and J is TRBJ1-6, with D unclear. The CDR3 is 17 residues long. Germline V gene lookup returns CDR1 WSHSY and CDR2 SAAADI. Trimming took 2 bases from V and 0 from J, leaving 11 bases between them. CDR3 sequence reads: CASSEAGPSSYNSPLHF. The CDR3 bases are TGCGCCAGCAGTGAGGCAGGCCCAAGCTCCTATAATTCACCCCTCCACTTT.

The J gene is TRBJ2-7, the V gene TRBV24-1, with D tentatively TRBD1 (5 bases). The CDR3 is 17 residues long. Trimming cost V 9 bases and J 3 bases, with 26 bases left between them. CDR1 and CDR2 (germline): KGHDR, SFDVKD. The CDR3 coding sequence is TGTGCCACCCCTAGTAGTTTTGAGACAGCCTTTTTCTACGAGCAGTACTTC. Residues: CATPSSFETAFFYEQYF.

The J gene is TRBJ2-2, the V gene TRBV19; 11 bases align to TRBD2. Trimming at V came to 4 bases and at J to 4 bases, leaving 5 bases not matched to a gene. Germline CDR1 reads LNHDA; CDR2 reads SQIVND (reference sequence). The CDR3 spans 16 residues. CDR3 residues: CASSTVAGGPTGELFF. Written as DNA, the CDR3 is TGTGCCAGTAGTACGGTAGCGGGGGGGCCCACCGGGGAGCTGTTTTTT.

This clonotype has a count of ten or more. This chain links TRBV7-8 with TRBJ2-3; 8 bases map to TRBD2. This CDR3 comprises 16 residues. Germline loops: CDR1 SGHVS, CDR2 FQNEAQ. The junction had 6 bases not matched to a gene; V was cut back by 1 base and J by 3 bases. CDR3 sequence (DNA): TGTGCCAGCAGCTTAGTAGATGGCGGGGGGACAGATACGCAGTATTTT. This encodes CASSLVDGGGTDTQYF.

The chain combines TRBV7-9 with TRBJ1-4, with a tentative D call TRBD1 (6 bases). V lost 5 bases, J lost 8 bases, and 18 bases lay in between. There are 15 residues in the CDR3. Germline CDR1 reads SEHNR; CDR2 reads FQNEAQ (reference sequence). Here the CDR3 reads CASSPPNREIEKLFF. The CDR3 region has the DNA TGTGCCAGCAGCCCCCCCAACAGGGAAATCGAAAAACTGTTTTTT. The whole variable domain, remainder taken from reference TRBV7-9 and TRBJ1-4, is DTGVSQNPRHKITKRGQNVTFRCDPISEHNRLYWYRQTLGQGPEFLTYFQNEAQLEKSRLLSDRFSAERPKGSFSTLEIQRTEQGDSAMYLCASSPPNREIEKLFFGSGTQLSVL.

This clonotype turned up a few times. The rearrangement uses TRBV7-9 and TRBJ2-6; TRBD2 is a possible D gene (5 bases). V gave up 5 bases and J gave up 5 bases, with 16 bases separating them. This CDR3 region has 16 residues. Germline assignment: CDR1 SEHNR and CDR2 FQNEAQ (reference sequence). The CDR3 region is CASSPPGGSWANVLTF. CDR3 DNA: TGTGCCAGCAGCCCCCCTGGTGGGAGCTGGGCCAACGTCCTGACTTTC. The full variable domain, rest sourced from reference TRBV7-9 and TRBJ2-6, is DTGVSQNPRHKITKRGQNVTFRCDPISEHNRLYWYRQTLGQGPEFLTYFQNEAQLEKSRLLSDRFSAERPKGSFSTLEIQRTEQGDSAMYLCASSPPGGSWANVLTFGAGSRLTVL.

A word on this clonotype: The junction departs from the called germline gene at one end, perhaps through a read error. This chain links TRBV7-2 with TRBJ2-1; D is uncertain. Germline CDR1 reads SGHTA; CDR2 reads FQGNSA. This CDR3 has 14 residues. The CDR3 DNA sequence: TGTGCCAACAGCCCCGAGGTATCCTACAATGAGCAGTTCTTC. Its translation is CANSPEVSYNEQFF.

This clonotype has just a few counts. J is TRBJ2-7 and V is TRBV27, with TRBD1 as a possible D gene (6 bases). Germline V lookup: CDR1 MNHEY, CDR2 SMNVEV (reference sequence). Trimming cost V 5 bases and J 6 bases, with 20 bases left between them. The CDR3 is 15 amino acids. The CDR3 reads CASSRYSGAATEQYV. CDR3 coding DNA: TGTGCCAGCAGTCGATACTCAGGGGCAGCGACCGAGCAGTACGTC.

The V gene is TRBV27, the J gene TRBJ2-3; D perhaps matches TRBD2 (7 bases). Trimming shortened V by 7 bases and J by 2 bases, and 16 bases separated the two germline ends. CDR1 is MNHEY and CDR2 is SMNVEV in the germline V gene (reference sequence). This CDR3 is 15 amino acids long. CDR3 loop: CASMGGLAATDTQYF. For the CDR3, the DNA is TGTGCCAGCATGGGGGGGCTAGCGGCCACAGATACGCAGTATTTT.

The rearrangement joins TRBV20-1 to TRBJ1-2, with 8 bases aligning to TRBD1. Germline CDR1 reads DFQATT; CDR2 reads SNEGSKA (reference sequence). The length of the CDR3 is 15 residues. V trimming: 5 bases; J trimming: 3 bases; junction bases outside the gene matches: 11. CDR3 sequence: CSARHRGARDYGYTF. DNA of the CDR3: TGCAGTGCTCGCCACAGGGGGGCCAGGGACTATGGCTACACCTTC.

The gene calls are TRBV28 and TRBJ2-3; D might be TRBD1 or TRBD2, each matching 5 bases. The CDR3 is 14 residues long. Trimming shortened V by 4 bases and J by 4 bases, and 12 bases separated the two germline ends. Germline V gene sequence: CDR1 MDHEN, CDR2 SYDVKM. This CDR3 reads CASSWDRDADTQYF. The CDR3 nucleotides read TGTGCCAGCAGTTGGGACCGCGACGCAGATACGCAGTATTTT.

The sample holds a few counts of this clonotype. This chain uses TRBV7-9 with TRBJ1-2, with D possibly being TRBD1 (5 bases). V was clipped by 5 bases and J by 4 bases, with 11 bases between them. The V gene's germline CDR1 is SEHNR and CDR2 FQNEAQ (reference sequence). CDR3 size: 13 residues. CDR3 sequence: CASSPDSFYGYTF. CDR3 in DNA: TGTGCCAGCAGCCCCGACAGTTTCTATGGCTACACCTTC.

The chain has TRBV20-1 and TRBJ1-5, with 10 bases identical to TRBD1. After removal of 0 bases from V and 7 bases from J, the junction contained 12 bases not matched to a gene. This CDR3 is built from 17 residues. Germline loops: CDR1 DFQATT, CDR2 SNEGSKA (reference sequence). CDR3: CSARDRGGGQGLQPQHF. The CDR3 nucleotides are TGCAGTGCTAGAGATCGTGGAGGGGGACAGGGGTTACAGCCCCAGCATTTT.

This clonotype appeared a few times. This chain uses TRBV27 with TRBJ1-5, with D possibly being TRBD1 (6 bases). V lost 3 bases to trimming and J lost 2 bases, with 11 bases between them. Germline V gene data show CDR1 as MNHEY and CDR2 as SMNVEV (reference sequence). The CDR3 runs 15 residues. The CDR3 bases are TGTGCCAGCAGTTTCCAGGGGATGGGCAATCAGCCCCAGCATTTT. Its translation: CASSFQGMGNQPQHF.